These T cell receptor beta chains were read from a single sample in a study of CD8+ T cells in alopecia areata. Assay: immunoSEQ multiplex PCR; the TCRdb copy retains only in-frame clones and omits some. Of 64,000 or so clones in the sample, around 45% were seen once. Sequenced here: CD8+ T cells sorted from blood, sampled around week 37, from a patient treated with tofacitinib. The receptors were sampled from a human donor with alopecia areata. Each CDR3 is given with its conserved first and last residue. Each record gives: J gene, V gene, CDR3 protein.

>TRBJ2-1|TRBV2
CASRVDSGHSNEQFF
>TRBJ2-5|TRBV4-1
CASSQVTGDETQYF
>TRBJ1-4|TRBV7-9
CASSRTGVDEKLFF
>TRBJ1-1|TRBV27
CASSLKPNTEAFF
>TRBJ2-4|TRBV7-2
CASSLASDLAKNIQYF
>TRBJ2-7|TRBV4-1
CASSQETGVPSYEQYF
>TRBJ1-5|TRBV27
CASSLGRGINQPQHF
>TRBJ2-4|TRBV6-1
CASSDGWANIQYF
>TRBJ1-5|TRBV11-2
CASSAGDQPQHF
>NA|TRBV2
CATGPVPYEQYF